This TCR beta chain was observed in a study of CD8 T cells in ankylosing spondylitis. This clonotype appeared many times. Its cognate antigen is unknown. CDR3 length: 14 amino acids. Looked up from germline, CDR1 is MNHEY and CDR2 is SVGEGT. V gave up 2 bases and J gave up 6 bases, with 13 bases separating them. Study results and limitations: Previously reported in reactive arthritis synovial fluid and blood were some of the motif variants. What seemed typical of ankylosing spondylitis blood was a TCR beta motif built from about eight highly homologous variants.

TCRdb processed the 5' RACE reads anew with MiXCR; each CDR3 protein has one entry. This table holds approximately 520,000 distinct CDR3 sequences, less than 6% found once. This clonotype was obtained from a male donor with ankylosing spondylitis. The V call is TRBV6-2 or TRBV6-3, the J call TRBJ1-1; D is unresolved. The sequencing sample was made of blood, either unsorted or a sorted T cell fraction (not recorded which). Here the CDR3 DNA reads TGTGCCAGCAGTTACAGGCCCCGGGGAGCTGAAGCTTTCTTT. This encodes CASSYRPRGAEAFF.